The clone carrying this T cell receptor beta chain occurred a few times. Its antigen is still unknown. This entry is derived from a study of CD8+ T cells in alopecia areata. The study's findings and limits: Scalp samples also contribute reads from the resident alphabeta T cells found in normal skin. Against the mouse data, patients shared TCRs less clearly, possibly for HLA reasons. Affected lesional scalp, above all in alopecia totalis/universalis, was more clonal than normal scalp.

Sorting from PBMCs produced CD4+ and CD8+ T cells. Reverse transcription of extracted RNA yielded cDNA, which provided the sequencing template. The data were produced by immunoSEQ multiplex PCR, yet TCRdb's version contains in-frame clones alone and is incomplete. Of roughly 140,000 clones in the sample, about two thirds are singletons; the top ten hold about 38%. The ends lost 6 bases at V and 5 bases at J; junction bases unmatched: 9. The CDR3 totals 13 residues. Germline V gives CDR1 SQVTM, CDR2 ANQGSEA. This clonotype originated in a human donor in good health. The sequencing sample was made of CD8+ T cells sorted from blood. This chain links TRBV29-1 with TRBJ1-1; TRBD1 aligns across 7 bases. The CDR3 nucleotides are TGCAGCGTCCCCGGGACAGAAAGAACTGAAGCTTTCTTT. Its protein product is CSVPGTERTEAFF.